The present T cell receptor (beta chain) was sequenced within a study of OX40 agonist ivuxolimab in advanced cancers. Turning to the study itself: Melanoma, hepatocellular carcinoma, head and neck or renal cell cancer occurred in dose-escalation patients. General observations from the study: Nonresponders included some who also had low normalized T-cell clonal expansion. Both CD4+ and CD8+ T cell populations in blood had undergone clonal expansion by week 6 at 0.1 to 3.0 mg/kg.

The CDR3 is 17 amino acids. Germline V gives CDR1 SGHRS, CDR2 YFSETQ. V lost 4 bases and J lost 9, with 23 bases in between. The protocol was immunoSEQ multiplex PCR, while the TCRdb copy is restricted to in-frame clones and leaves out a portion. The repertoire holds 35,000 to 45,000 clones, with over 65% as singletons. As to this clone: The antigen remains unidentified.

The input for sequencing was CD4+ or CD8+ T cells sorted from blood, taken in a trial of the OX40 agonist ivuxolimab. The TCR sequence derives from an adult with an advanced solid tumor such as melanoma, head and neck, liver or kidney cancer. J is TRBJ1-6 and V is TRBV5-1, with D maybe TRBD1 (6 bases). The CDR3 DNA reads as TGCGCCAGCAGCCCCGGGGGCTTACGGGGTGTAAGTTCACCCCTCCACTTT. Translating gives CASSPGGLRGVSSPLHF.